The 5 T cell receptor beta chains below all came from one sample that was sequenced in a study of T cells in Graves' hyperthyroidism and ophthalmopathy. Amplification targeted TCR beta CDR3 regions from RNA transcripts. Primed by the HTBI set, a first-round RT-PCR was run on the TCR CDR3. MiXCR was run by TCRdb on the multiplex PCR reads, yielding one entry per CDR3 protein. The sample comprises roughly 720,000 distinct CDR3 sequences, roughly 17% of which are singletons, and roughly a sixth rests with the top ten. Sequenced input: blood. All receptors come from a man over 45 with Graves' hyperthyroidism.

This clonotype was observed a few times. The V call is TRBV12-3 or TRBV12-4, the J call TRBJ1-5, with a weak D call TRBD1 (6 bases). The CDR3 contains 15 residues. Trimming cost V 7 bases and J 4 bases, with 17 bases left between them. The CDR3 coding sequence is TGTGCCAGCACTCTGGGGAGGGGGAAGAATCAGCCCCAGCATTTT. Translation: CASTLGRGKNQPQHF.

This rearrangement joins TRBV27 to TRBJ2-7, with 7 bases lining up with TRBD2. V lost 6 bases and J lost 6; bases outside the gene matches: 23. Germline V gives CDR1 MNHEY, CDR2 SMNVEV (reference sequence). The CDR3 has 18 amino acids. DNA of the CDR3: TGTGCCAGCAGCCCATTTTTATCCCGGGACTACCCTTTTCCCGAGCAGTACTTC. Translated: CASSPFLSRDYPFPEQYF.

The rearrangement links TRBV19 to TRBJ1-3, with 7 bases identical to TRBD1. The V and J ends lost 6 bases and 0 bases, in that order; junction bases with no gene match: 5. The germline gives CDR1 LNHDA, CDR2 SQIVND (reference sequence). CDR3 length equals 15 residues. As DNA, the CDR3 is TGTGCCAGTAGCCCGGACAGGCTCTCTGGAAACACCATATATTTT. This sequence encodes CASSPDRLSGNTIYF.

Only a few counts were recorded for this clonotype. This chain connects TRBV10-3 to TRBJ2-7; perhaps TRBD1 as D (5 bases). Trimming took 0 bases from V and 3 from J, leaving 12 bases between them. CDR1 ENHRY and CDR2 SYGVKD come from the germline V gene. The CDR3 is made up of 15 amino acids. The CDR3 loop is CAISESTVFIYEQYF. CDR3 DNA sequence: TGTGCCATCAGTGAGTCGACAGTCTTTATCTACGAGCAGTACTTC.

This clonotype was detected ten times or more. This sequence joins TRBV3-1 and TRBJ1-2; D is possibly TRBD1 (5 bases). The V gene lost 4 bases and the J gene lost 7 bases, with 16 bases spanning the gap. CDR1 LGHDT and CDR2 YNNKEL come from the germline V gene (reference sequence). CDR3 length: 14 amino acids. CDR3 sequence (DNA): TGTGCCAGCAGCCCAAAAATTGGGACTAGTGGCTACACCTTC. Translating gives CASSPKIGTSGYTF.